Following are 15 T cell receptor beta chains from one sample sequenced in a study of blood T cell repertoires in COVID-19. Clones were sequenced by immunoSEQ multiplex PCR, and TCRdb holds only the in-frame ones, with some missing. The profile shows 30,000 to 40,000 clones, roughly nine tenths of them singletons. Material for sequencing was peripheral blood. The receptors derive from a man between 50 and 59 years old with active COVID-19.

This chain uses TRBV2 with TRBJ1-5; TRBD1 agrees at 9 bases. This CDR3 has 14 amino acids. Germline CDR1 SNHLY, CDR2 FYNNEI. Trimming removed 7 bases from V and 6 bases from J; junction bases left unmatched: 7. CDR3 bases: TGTGCCAGCAATCGCGGACAGGGGAGTCAGCCCCAGCATTTT. Protein product: CASNRGQGSQPQHF.

This clone appeared a single time. This rearrangement joins TRBV6-6 to TRBJ1-1, with a possible D match to TRBD1 (5 bases). Germline values: CDR1 MNHNY, CDR2 SVGAGI (reference sequence). There are 16 residues in the CDR3. V lost 2 bases and J lost 4, with 17 bases in between. CDR3 sequence: CASSYPATGGFTEAFF. In nucleotides, the CDR3 is TGTGCCAGCAGTTACCCCGCAACAGGTGGATTCACTGAAGCTTTCTTT.

The CDR3 protein is CASSLREGLAGGEDEQFF. CDR3 bases: TGTGCCAGTAGTCTTCGCGAGGGACTAGCGGGAGGGGAGGATGAGCAGTTCTTC. This chain connects TRBV19 to TRBJ2-1; 16 bases fit TRBD2. V lost 5 bases to trimming and J lost 8 bases; unmatched junction nucleotides: 12. Per germline, CDR1 LNHDA and CDR2 SQIVND (reference sequence). This CDR3 is 18 amino acids long.

This sequence joins TRBV10-3 and TRBJ1-2; the match to TRBD1 covers 10 bases. V was pared by 4 bases and J by 5 bases, with 1 base of the junction left unmatched. Germline V CDR1 and CDR2: ENHRY, SYGVKD. CDR3 length equals 13 residues. DNA for the CDR3: TGTGCCATCAGTGGGGGACAGGGGTATGGCTACACCTTC. It specifies CAISGGQGYGYTF.

V is TRBV4-1 and J is TRBJ1-3; possible D gene TRBD1, 5 bases. The CDR3 runs to 16 residues. V was trimmed by 0 bases and J by 0 bases, leaving 9 bases between them. Germline V CDR1 and CDR2: MGHRA, YSYEKL. CDR3 residues: CASSQERTNSGNTIYF. DNA of the CDR3: TGCGCCAGCAGCCAAGAGCGGACAAACTCTGGAAACACCATATATTTT.

The chain couples TRBV11-2 to TRBJ2-1; TRBD2 aligns across 11 bases. Germline CDR1 is SGHAT and CDR2 is FQNNGV. The CDR3 runs 15 residues. V trimming: 3 bases; J trimming: 5 bases; junction bases outside the gene matches: 3. Here the CDR3 DNA reads TGTGCCAGCAGCTTCCAGGGACTAGCGGACAATGAGCAGTTCTTC. Its translation is CASSFQGLADNEQFF.

J is TRBJ2-1 and V is TRBV19, with D tentatively TRBD2 (7 bases). Germline V CDR1 and CDR2: LNHDA, SQIVND (reference sequence). Trimming stripped 1 base from V and 0 bases from J, with 13 bases between. The CDR3 has 17 amino acids. CDR3 loop: CASSIVWGGLSYNEQFF. Here the CDR3 DNA reads TGTGCCAGTAGTATAGTTTGGGGGGGCCTCTCCTACAATGAGCAGTTCTTC. Full variable domain (outside the CDR3, taken from reference TRBV19 and TRBJ2-1): DGGITQSPKYLFRKEGQNVTLSCEQNLNHDAMYWYRQDPGQGLRLIYYSQIVNDFQKGDIAEGYSVSREKKESFPLTVTSAQKNPTAFYLCASSIVWGGLSYNEQFFGPGTRLTVL.

This clone is a singleton in its sample. V and J are TRBV27 and TRBJ1-1, with D perhaps matching TRBD1 (5 bases). Trimming pared 0 bases from V and 4 bases from J, leaving 9 bases between. CDR3 size: 14 residues. Germline V CDR1 and CDR2: MNHEY, SMNVEV (reference sequence). The CDR3 here is CASSLSGGVTEAFF. As DNA, the CDR3 is TGTGCCAGCAGTTTATCAGGAGGGGTCACTGAAGCTTTCTTT.

The V gene is TRBV18, the J gene TRBJ2-2; D may be TRBD2 (6 bases). Germline V gene lookup returns CDR1 KGHSH and CDR2 LQKENI. V lost 2 bases to trimming and J lost 7 bases, with 17 bases between them. The CDR3 spans 16 residues. The chain's CDR3 is CASSPSGLLTVGELFF. The CDR3, as DNA: TGTGCCAGCTCACCATCGGGACTTTTAACCGTCGGGGAGCTGTTTTTT.

In this sample, this clone turned up once. V gene TRBV7-6 combines with J gene TRBJ2-7; 7 nucleotides line up with TRBD1. The CDR3 spans 20 residues. V dropped 3 bases and J dropped 0; count of bases not matched to a gene: 20. CDR1 SGHVS and CDR2 FNYEAQ come from the germline V gene. CDR3 sequence reads: CASSFRTGAAWGGGSYEQYF. The DNA for the CDR3 is TGTGCCAGCAGCTTCCGGACAGGTGCGGCATGGGGTGGCGGCTCCTACGAGCAGTACTTC.

V is TRBV21-1 and J is TRBJ2-7; the D segment call TRBD2 is taken from the table without a DNA check. TRBV21-1 is noted as a pseudogene. This CDR3 is built from 15 residues. Written as DNA, the CDR3 is TGTGCCAGCAGCAAAGCGGCTAGCGGGAACTACGAGCAGTACTTC. It yields the protein CASSKAASGNYEQYF.

The gene calls are TRBV3-1 (or the pseudogene TRBV3-2) and TRBJ2-7; 7 bases line up with TRBD1. The V segment lost 2 bases and the J segment 3 bases; nucleotides outside the gene matches: 7. CDR3 size: 15 residues. Germline V gives CDR1 LGHDT, CDR2 YNNKEL (reference sequence). The CDR3 bases are TGTGCCAGCAGCCAAATGACAGGGTATTACTACGAGCAGTACTTC. This codes for CASSQMTGYYYEQYF.

This chain connects TRBV14 to TRBJ1-5; tentatively, D is TRBD1 (5 bases). The CDR3 spans 13 residues. Germline CDR1 SGHDN, CDR2 FVKESK. The germline V and J ends were trimmed by 4 bases and 3 bases, with 7 bases remaining between them. In nucleotides, the CDR3 is TGTGCCAGCAGCCGACAGTACAATCAGCCCCAGCATTTT. Its translation: CASSRQYNQPQHF.

This sequence joins TRBV5-1 and TRBJ2-7; unclear D gene. Germline loops: CDR1 SGHRS, CDR2 YFSETQ. This CDR3 has 13 residues. V lost 0 bases and J lost 2, with 6 bases in between. CDR3 amino acids: CASSLGGTYEQYF. CDR3 DNA: TGCGCCAGCAGCTTGGGCGGTACCTACGAGCAGTACTTC. Full variable domain (rest looked up from reference TRBV5-1 and TRBJ2-7): KAGVTQTPRYLIKTRGQQVTLSCSPISGHRSVSWYQQTPGQGLQFLFEYFSETQRNKGNFPGRFSGRQFSNSRSEMNVSTLELGDSALYLCASSLGGTYEQYFGPGTRLTVT.

This chain joins TRBV6-5 and TRBJ2-7, with a possible D match to TRBD1 (5 bases). The CDR3 runs 15 residues. The germline V and J ends were trimmed by 7 bases and 0 bases, with 16 bases remaining between them. The V gene's germline CDR1 is MNHEY and CDR2 SVGAGI. DNA for the CDR3: TGTGCCAGCAAACCCCACAGGAGAAGCTCCTACGAGCAGTACTTC. Its translation: CASKPHRRSSYEQYF.